Shown below are 2 T cell receptor beta chains from a single sample sequenced in a study of early T cells in non-severe SARS-CoV-2 infection. MiXCR, applied by TCRdb to the 5' RACE reads, yields one record per CDR3 protein. Among 45,000 to 50,000 distinct CDR3 sequences listed, under 7% were seen once. This specimen consisted of whole blood, obtained at baseline. These TCRs come from an adult who was a healthcare worker with PCR-confirmed SARS-CoV-2 infection or an uninfected control (not recorded which).

This clonotype was recorded many times. The chain is built from TRBV24-1 and TRBJ2-2; D ambiguous. V shed 9 bases and J shed 0 bases, with 25 bases lying between them. The length of the CDR3 is 19 residues. Germline V gives CDR1 KGHDR, CDR2 SFDVKD. The CDR3 DNA follows: TGTGCCACCTCCAAGGATACTTTCGGGTTGGTCGCGAACACCGGGGAGCTGTTTTTT. Its protein product is CATSKDTFGLVANTGELFF.

This rearrangement joins TRBV6-5 to TRBJ2-7; D gene ambiguous. The CDR3 covers 13 residues. Trimming took 6 bases from V and 0 from J, leaving 9 bases between them. Germline V CDR1 and CDR2: MNHEY, SVGAGI. The CDR3 spells CASSKGASYEQYF. The CDR3 bases are TGTGCCAGCAGCAAAGGTGCCTCCTACGAGCAGTACTTC.